Listed below are T cell receptor beta chains from one sample, sequenced in a study of early stage breast cancer tumors. Produced via immunoSEQ multiplex PCR; TCRdb's table is partial and in-frame only. The table shows about 9,600 clones, with approximately 70% occurring only once. Sequencing input: breast tumor tissue. The receptors here all came from a person aged 45 to 60 with breast cancer. Each CDR3 is given with its conserved first and last residue. The D gene is left open where the match is weak. Size is stated for part of the rows, as once, few or many counts, or as a class when the clone is expanded.

clone_size,d_call,j_call,v_call,cdr3_nt,cdr3_aa
NA,NA,TRBJ1-3,TRBV19,TGTGCCAGTAGTGCGGACAGTCTCTCTGGAAACACCATATATTTT,CASSADSLSGNTIYF
NA,NA,TRBJ1-3,TRBV5-1,TGCGCCAGCGGAAAGGTGTCTGGAAACACCATATATTTT,CASGKVSGNTIYF
few,NA,TRBJ1-3,TRBV5-1,TGCGCCAGCAGCACCGACAACTCTGGAAACACCATATATTTT,CASSTDNSGNTIYF
NA,TRBD1,TRBJ1-2,TRBV7-6,TGTGCCAGCAGCTTTACCCCCGGGACAGGGCATTGGGGCTACACCTTC,CASSFTPGTGHWGYTF
NA,NA,TRBJ1-1,TRBV28,TGTGCCAGCAGCCCGACACTGAACACTGAAGCTTTCTTT,CASSPTLNTEAFF
NA,TRBD2,TRBJ2-2,TRBV7-2,TGTGCCAGCAGCAGAAGGAGCGGGAGAGGCACCGGGGAGCTGTTTTTT,CASSRRSGRGTGELFF
NA,NA,TRBJ2-5,TRBV2,TGTGCCAGCAGTGACGAGGAGACCCAGTACTTC,CASSDEETQYF
NA,TRBD1,TRBJ1-6,TRBV18,TGTGCCAGCTCAACAATACTTGTACAGGGGGCCGTATCTGATTCGGCCCTCCACTTT,CASSTILVQGAVSDSALHF
few,NA,TRBJ2-1,TRBV12-5,TGTGCTAGTGGCTGGGGGACACCCTACAATGAGCAGTTCTTC,CASGWGTPYNEQFF
NA,NA,TRBJ1-5,TRBV9,TGTGCCAGCAGCGTAACCCCCGATAGCAATCAGCCCCAGCATTTT,CASSVTPDSNQPQHF
NA,NA,TRBJ2-1,TRBV7-2,TGTGCCAGCAGCTTACCGGGAGATTTCTACAATGAGCAGTTCTTC,CASSLPGDFYNEQFF
few,NA,TRBJ2-7,TRBV6-4,TGTGCCAGCAGTGATTATGGGGACTGCTCCTACGAGCAGTACTTC,CASSDYGDCSYEQYF
NA,TRBD2,TRBJ2-2,TRBV5-8,TGTGCCAGCAGCTCACCTTTTACTAGCGGGAGAACCCCCGGGGAGCTGTTTTTT,CASSSPFTSGRTPGELFF
NA,TRBD1,TRBJ1-5,TRBV28,TGTGCCAGCAGTCCCACTCGGGACAGCCAGCCCCAGCATTTT,CASSPTRDSQPQHF
NA,NA,TRBJ2-7,TRBV5-1,TGCGCCAGCAGCTTGGAGGTTGGGTATTACGAGCAGTACTTC,CASSLEVGYYEQYF
NA,NA,TRBJ2-1,TRBV7-3,TGTGCCAGCAGCTTAAGAGGACAGCTATACAATGAGCAGTTCTTC,CASSLRGQLYNEQFF
NA,NA,TRBJ2-2,TRBV19,TGTGCAAGTGCTGGCACCGGGGAGCTGTTTTTT,CASAGTGELFF
NA,NA,TRBJ2-1,TRBV7-9,TGTGCCAGCAGCTTAGTAGACAATGAGCAGTTCTTC,CASSLVDNEQFF
few,NA,TRBJ2-7,TRBV18,TGTGCCAGCTCACCAAATACCGGGACTGGCCTTTCAAGGGCTCGGTACGAGCAGTACTTC,CASSPNTGTGLSRARYEQYF
few,NA,TRBJ2-6,TRBV21-1,TGTGCCAGCAGCCAAGCAACGTGGGCTGGGGCCAACGTCCTGACTTTC,CASSQATWAGANVLTF
NA,TRBD1,TRBJ1-5,TRBV4-1,TGCGCCAGCAGCCAGAGACAGGGGTCCATGTGGCCCCAGCATTTT,CASSQRQGSMWPQHF
NA,NA,TRBJ2-7,TRBV7-9,TGTGCCAGCACCGGATTATCGGGTGCGTCCGAGCAGTACTTC,CASTGLSGASEQYF
NA,TRBD2,TRBJ2-1,TRBV14,TGTGCCAGCAGCCTACGGACTAGCGTGTACAATGAGCAGTTCTTC,CASSLRTSVYNEQFF
few,NA,TRBJ1-1,TRBV19,TGTGCCAGTAGTGCGGGCAAACGGAACACTGAAGCTTTCTTT,CASSAGKRNTEAFF
few,NA,TRBJ1-1,TRBV19,TGTGCCAGTCACCCTCGGGCCTACACTGAAGCTTTCTTT,CASHPRAYTEAFF
NA,TRBD2,TRBJ2-4,TRBV7-2,TGTGCCAGCAGCTTAGAGGGCGGGGGGGCCGGAAACATTCAGTACTTC,CASSLEGGGAGNIQYF
few,NA,TRBJ2-2,TRBV5-1,TGCGCCAGCAGCTTTGACCCGGCGGCGAGCACCGGGGAGCTGTTTTTT,CASSFDPAASTGELFF
few,NA,TRBJ2-7,TRBV7-2,TGTGCCAGCAGCTTGAACGGGGTCTACGAGCAGTACTTC,CASSLNGVYEQYF
NA,NA,TRBJ1-4,TRBV28,TGTGCCAGCAGCCTCCGCCCTGAAGGTCTGCTGTTTTTT,CASSLRPEGLLFF
NA,NA,TRBJ2-1,TRBV7-3,TGTGCCAGCAGCTTAATGGTCGCCGGTGAGCAGTTCTTC,CASSLMVAGEQFF
once,TRBD2,TRBJ2-7,TRBV19,TGTGCCAGTAGTACTGGGACTAGCGGCGAGCAGTACTTC,CASSTGTSGEQYF
once,NA,TRBJ2-6,TRBV28,TGTGCCAGCGGGACCAATTCTGGGGCCAACGTCCTGACTTTC,CASGTNSGANVLTF
NA,NA,TRBJ2-3,TRBV25-1,TGTGCCAGCAGTTTGGACAGCGTCCCCGATACGCAGTATTTT,CASSLDSVPDTQYF
NA,TRBD2,TRBJ2-5,TRBV20-1,TGCAGTGGGACTAGCGAAGAGACCCAGTACTTC,CSGTSEETQYF
once,NA,TRBJ1-2,TRBV6-1,TGTGCCAGCAGTGAAAACGGCCTCTATGGCTACACCTTC,CASSENGLYGYTF
NA,NA,TRBJ1-5,TRBV23-1,TGCGCCAGCAGTCATCGTAACAGATCTTATAGCAATCAGCCCCAGCATTTT,CASSHRNRSYSNQPQHF
NA,NA,TRBJ2-5,TRBV5-1,TGCGCCAGCAGCTTGGGGGGGACCCCCTGGGAAGAGACCCAGTACTTC,CASSLGGTPWEETQYF
NA,TRBD1,TRBJ1-2,TRBV5-4,TGTGCCAGCAGCCCTATTTTGTGGACAGGGGGCGCCTCCTATGGCTACACCTTC,CASSPILWTGGASYGYTF
NA,TRBD2,TRBJ2-1,TRBV27,TGTGCCAGCAGTTGGGAGGGGCTTCCCTACAATGAGCAGTTCTTC,CASSWEGLPYNEQFF
NA,NA,TRBJ2-3,TRBV28,TGTGCCAGCAGGCGGACCCCTAGCACAGATACGCAGTATTTT,CASRRTPSTDTQYF
large,NA,TRBJ2-5,TRBV27,TGTGCCAGCAGCCCGAGAGGCCCTAGGGAGACCCAGTACTTC,CASSPRGPRETQYF
NA,NA,TRBJ2-7,TRBV4-3,TGCGCCAGCAGCCAAGAGGGGGGGCCCCGATCCTACGAGCAGTACTTC,CASSQEGGPRSYEQYF
NA,NA,TRBJ2-2,TRBV27,TGTGCCAGCAGTCAGAGGGGCGGGGAGCTGTTTTTT,CASSQRGGELFF
few,NA,TRBJ2-1,TRBV7-2,TGTGCCAGCAGCTTAGCAACAGGAAGGCAGTTCTTC,CASSLATGRQFF
NA,NA,TRBJ2-3,TRBV5-4,TGTGCCAGCAGACATCGGGACAAATTTGCAGATACGCAGTATTTT,CASRHRDKFADTQYF
large,NA,TRBJ2-7,TRBV7-2,TGTGCCAGCAGCATTAGCGTTAGCGAGCAGTACTTC,CASSISVSEQYF
NA,NA,TRBJ1-5,TRBV30,TGTGCCTGGGCCCGGTTGAGTGGTCAGCCCCAGCATTTT,CAWARLSGQPQHF
once,TRBD2,TRBJ2-1,TRBV10-3,TGTGCCATCAGCAACGGACTAGCGGGAGTGAATGAGCAGTTCTTC,CAISNGLAGVNEQFF
few,NA,TRBJ1-2,TRBV19,TGTGCCAGTAGTATCGAGAATGGCTACACCTTC,CASSIENGYTF
NA,NA,TRBJ1-1,TRBV28,TGTGCCAGCAGTTTGTGGGGGCACACTGAAGCTTTCTTT,CASSLWGHTEAFF
once,NA,TRBJ1-2,TRBV7-3,TGTGCCAGCAGCTTCGATAGGGGAGGCTCCGGCTACACCTTC,CASSFDRGGSGYTF
NA,TRBD1,TRBJ2-2,TRBV7-2,TGTGCCAGCAGCTTGGGGGCAGGGACAGTGAAAGCCGGGGAGCTGTTTTTT,CASSLGAGTVKAGELFF
NA,NA,TRBJ1-1,TRBV9,TGTGCCAGCAGCCCTGACGGGACAACTACTAGCAGGGCTTTCTTT,CASSPDGTTTSRAFF
medium-sized,TRBD1,TRBJ2-1,TRBV7-2,TGTGCCAGCAGCGACAGGGTCTATGAGCAGTTCTTC,CASSDRVYEQFF
NA,TRBD1,TRBJ2-6,TRBV2,TGTGCCAGCAGCCCAACAGGGGCTGGGGCCAACGTCCTGACTTTC,CASSPTGAGANVLTF
once,NA,TRBJ2-2,TRBV28,TGTGCCAGCAGTTCCAGGACAGAGAACACCGGGGAGCTGTTTTTT,CASSSRTENTGELFF
NA,TRBD2,TRBJ2-7,TRBV10-3,TGTGCCATCAGTGAAGGACTAGCGGCCTCCGAGCAGTACTTC,CAISEGLAASEQYF